This T cell receptor (beta chain) was retrieved from a study of cytomegalovirus exposure and HLA in healthy donors. PCR involved 60 Vbeta and 13 Jbeta primers. The data were produced by immunoSEQ multiplex PCR, yet TCRdb's version contains in-frame clones alone and is incomplete. The sample consists of 65,000 to 70,000 clones, around 68% of them appearing once. This CDR3 spans 18 amino acids. The junction had 15 bases not matched to a gene; V was cut back by 0 bases and J by 7 bases. The V gene's germline CDR1 is MGHRA and CDR2 YSYEKL. General study results and limits: The authors enumerated some 170 TCR beta chains as linked to cytomegalovirus. The classifier was said to identify cytomegalovirus status with high specificity and sensitivity.

This cohort consisted of healthy bone marrow donors. Comment on this clone: As yet, its antigen is unknown.

Specimen: PBMCs. The clonotype originates from a woman in her twenties or thirties in good health and CMV-seronegative. The rearrangement links TRBV4-1 to TRBJ2-7; 10 bases map to TRBD1. CDR3 sequence: CASSQDRVGQGPSREQYF. The DNA of the CDR3 is TGCGCCAGCAGCCAAGATAGGGTGGGACAGGGGCCCTCTCGGGAGCAGTACTTC.